This T cell receptor beta chain was recorded in a study of T cells after yellow fever vaccination. Study context: SMART-Seq v4 Ultra Low Input served to prepare low-cell-number fractions.

Germline V gives CDR1 DFQATT, CDR2 SNEGSKA (reference sequence). CDR3 length: 11 residues. Trimming shortened V by 3 bases and J by 9 bases, and 9 bases separated the two germline ends. This clonotype was seen more than once but under ten times. Its antigen is not identified. The study, taken as a whole, reports: FACS-sorted repertoires could harbor abundant contaminating bulk-population clonotypes.

TCRdb called the 5' RACE reads again in MiXCR, with one record for every CDR3 protein. Of 100,000 to 150,000 distinct CDR3 sequences in the sample, almost 9% were seen once. Here the sequenced sample was CD8+ T cells sorted from PBMCs, taken on the day of the yellow fever booster vaccination. This clonotype was sampled from a man younger than 35 who received the YFV17D yellow fever vaccine. This sequence joins TRBV20-1 and TRBJ2-1; D is possibly TRBD1 or TRBD2 (5 bases each). The CDR3 protein is CSARIGTEQFF. CDR3 DNA sequence: TGCAGTGCTAGGATTGGGACTGAGCAGTTCTTC.